These T cell receptor beta chains were read from a single sample in a study of shared clonotypes between healthy human individuals. Sequenced by immunoSEQ multiplex PCR; TCRdb stores in-frame clones only, minus some. This sample has nearly 750,000 clones, with over 60% found just once. The material sequenced was memory CD4+ T cells sorted from blood. These receptors all come from a woman aged 25 to 39 in good health. Both conserved end residues are part of each CDR3. The D gene is left open where the match is weak. Only part of the rows carry a size: once, few, many, or a class if the clone is expanded.

TRBV5-1	TRBJ2-5	13	NA	few	TGCGCCAGCAGCCGGCCCGATAAAGAGACCCAGTACTTC	CASSRPDKETQYF
TRBV4-1	TRBJ1-2	15	NA	NA	TGCGCCAGCAGCCAAGAGGGTGGGGTCTCGAGGGGTTACACCTTC	CASSQEGGVSRGYTF
TRBV28	TRBJ2-5	15	NA	many	TGTGCCAGCAGCGAATACGGCCCGGGATGGGAGACCCAGTACTTC	CASSEYGPGWETQYF
TRBV14	TRBJ2-1	16	NA	NA	TGTGCCAGCAGCCAGTCTGAGGGAAACCTTTACAATGAGCAGTTCTTC	CASSQSEGNLYNEQFF
TRBV28	TRBJ2-4	16	TRBD2	few	TGTGCCAGCGGAGAACTAGCGGGAGGGGGCAAAAACATTCAGTACTTC	CASGELAGGGKNIQYF
TRBV27	TRBJ2-3	17	TRBD2	NA	TGTGCCAGCAGTCCCTGGACTAGCGGGCTCCCCCAAGATACGCAGTATTTT	CASSPWTSGLPQDTQYF
TRBV18	TRBJ2-5	17	TRBD1	NA	TGTGCCAGCTCACCGAAGCCGGGACAGGCAGGTTGGGAGACCCAGTACTTC	CASSPKPGQAGWETQYF
TRBV7-8	TRBJ1-2	13	NA	NA	TGTGCCCCTAGGGGGACACCAAGGGATGGCTACACCTTC	CAPRGTPRDGYTF
TRBV28	TRBJ1-2	16	TRBD1	NA	TGTGCCAGCAGTTTACAGGGGGGAATGAGGCTCTATGGCTACACCTTC	CASSLQGGMRLYGYTF
TRBV5-6	TRBJ2-1	13	NA	NA	TGTGCCAGCAGCTTGGTACAGGGCCATGAGCAGTTCTTC	CASSLVQGHEQFF
TRBV6-5	TRBJ1-1	13	NA	few	TGTGCCAGCAAGGGGGGGATAAACACTGAAGCTTTCTTT	CASKGGINTEAFF
TRBV7-9	TRBJ2-3	16	TRBD2	NA	TGTGCCAGCAGCCCGAGACTAGCGGGAGAGGGAGATACGCAGTATTTT	CASSPRLAGEGDTQYF
TRBV11-1	TRBJ2-1	15	NA	many	TGTGCCAGCAGCTTAGAAGGCCCAGGGTGGGGTGAGCAGTTCTTC	CASSLEGPGWGEQFF
TRBV28	TRBJ1-3	15	TRBD1	NA	TGTGCCAGCAGTTTCCTGACAGGGGCCGGAAACACCATATATTTT	CASSFLTGAGNTIYF
TRBV29-1	TRBJ2-7	14	NA	NA	TGCAGCGTTGAAGAGGGACAAATCACCTACGAGCAGTACTTC	CSVEEGQITYEQYF
TRBV11-2	TRBJ1-4	14	TRBD1	once	TGTGCCAGCAGCATCGGACAGGGGAAAGAAAAACTGTTTTTT	CASSIGQGKEKLFF
TRBV19	TRBJ2-5	15	NA	once	TGTGCCAGTAGCCTTGGAGGGACCCGCTCGGAGACCCAGTACTTC	CASSLGGTRSETQYF
TRBV2	TRBJ1-5	15	NA	NA	TGTGCCAGCAGTGGTGAGGCAGTCGGCAATCAGCCCCAGCATTTT	CASSGEAVGNQPQHF
TRBV6-4	TRBJ2-2	15	TRBD2	NA	TGTGCCAGCAGCGGGACTAGCGGGAAGTCCGGGGAGCTGTTTTTT	CASSGTSGKSGELFF
TRBV5-1	TRBJ2-1	17	TRBD2	NA	TGCGCCAGCAGCTTGGCCTTAAGGCTAGCGGGAGTGAATGAGCAGTTCTTC	CASSLALRLAGVNEQFF
TRBV5-1	TRBJ1-1	15	TRBD1	few	TGCGCCAGCAGCTTGGTGACAGGGGGAAACACTGAAGCTTTCTTT	CASSLVTGGNTEAFF
TRBV5-1	TRBJ2-5	13	NA	NA	TGCGCCAGCAGCTTAATTGGACAAGAGACCCAGTACTTC	CASSLIGQETQYF
TRBV10-3	TRBJ2-7	15	NA	NA	TGTGCCGCCACTTCTCAGGAACATACTTCCCCCGAGCAGTACTTC	CAATSQEHTSPEQYF
TRBV18	TRBJ2-3	16	NA	once	TGTGCCAGCTCACCTCAGACCGTCTTTGACACAGATACGCAGTATTTT	CASSPQTVFDTDTQYF
TRBV5-1	TRBJ2-5	15	TRBD1	NA	TGCGCCAGCAGCCCCCAGGGGACAGGGGGAGAGACCCAGTACTTC	CASSPQGTGGETQYF
TRBV6-1	TRBJ1-3	16	NA	NA	TGTGCCAGCAGTGAACGCTACAGAAGTAATGGAAACACCATATATTTT	CASSERYRSNGNTIYF
TRBV10-3	TRBJ2-2	20	TRBD2	NA	TGTGCCATCAGTGAGTCGATAGCGGGAGGATACTCCCGGGACACCGGGGAGCTGTTTTTT	CAISESIAGGYSRDTGELFF
TRBV6-1	TRBJ2-5	14	TRBD1	few	TGTGCCAGCACCAGAGGGGGCCCCCAAGAGACCCAGTACTTC	CASTRGGPQETQYF
TRBV2	TRBJ2-7	20	NA	NA	TGTGCCAGCAGTGATGGGGGGCGGGAGAGTGGCCCTAGTGAGCCCTACGAGCAGTACTTC	CASSDGGRESGPSEPYEQYF
TRBV2	TRBJ2-2	16	TRBD2	NA	TGTGCCAGCAGTGAAGCGCCGGGTTTGGGAGGGGGGGAGCTGTTTTTT	CASSEAPGLGGGELFF
TRBV2	TRBJ1-1	14	NA	NA	TGTGCCAGCAGTGTCGTGGGGGCGAACACTGAAGCTTTCTTT	CASSVVGANTEAFF
TRBV6-1	TRBJ2-7	14	TRBD1	few	TGTGCCAGCAGTAAAGGGACAGGGGACCGCGAGCAGTACTTC	CASSKGTGDREQYF
TRBV4-2	TRBJ2-1	16	TRBD1	NA	TGTGCCAGCAGCCAAGACACCAGGGGGCTCTACAATGAGCAGTTCTTC	CASSQDTRGLYNEQFF
TRBV7-9	TRBJ2-1	15	TRBD2	NA	TGTGCCAGCAGCTTAGGGCTAGCGGTCCTCAATGAGCAGTTCTTC	CASSLGLAVLNEQFF
TRBV27	TRBJ2-2	16	NA	NA	TGTGCCAGCAGTTCTCCGACACGCAAAAGCACCGGGGAGCTGTTTTTT	CASSSPTRKSTGELFF
TRBV7-3	TRBJ2-7	13	NA	NA	TGTGCCAGCAGCCTGCCACAGGTCTACGAGCAGTACTTC	CASSLPQVYEQYF
TRBV10-1	TRBJ2-5	13	TRBD1	NA	TGCGCCAGCGGCTCGGGACAGCAAGAGACCCAGTACTTC	CASGSGQQETQYF
TRBV5-1	TRBJ2-7	13	NA	NA	TGCGCCAGCAGTTCTAGCGAGGGCTACGAGCAGTACTTC	CASSSSEGYEQYF
TRBV4-2	TRBJ2-1	16	NA	few	TGTGCCAGCAGCCAAGATGCGGCGGAGAGGTCCAATGAGCAGTTCTTC	CASSQDAAERSNEQFF
TRBV30	TRBJ2-3	12	NA	few	TGTGCCTGGAGGGGCTACACAGATACGCAGTATTTT	CAWRGYTDTQYF
TRBV11-1	TRBJ2-2	15	NA	NA	TGTGCCAGCAGCTCCAGGACGGGGAACACCGGGGAGCTGTTTTTT	CASSSRTGNTGELFF
TRBV29-1	TRBJ2-7	13	TRBD1	NA	TGCAGCGTTGAGGGTCAGGGGGCGTATGAGCAGTACTTC	CSVEGQGAYEQYF
TRBV7-8	TRBJ1-4	13	NA	NA	TGTGCCAGCAGCTTACGCCGTAATGAAAAACTGTTTTTT	CASSLRRNEKLFF
TRBV15	TRBJ2-7	15	NA	NA	TGTGCCACCAGCAGGGTAGGGGGAACCAACTACGAGCAGTACTTC	CATSRVGGTNYEQYF
TRBV27	TRBJ1-5	20	TRBD1	once	TGTGCCAAACCCCCCACCGGGACAGGGGGTATTCGGGGGCCAAAAGAGCCCCAGCATTTT	CAKPPTGTGGIRGPKEPQHF
TRBV30	TRBJ2-2	14	NA	NA	TGTGCCTGGACCCGGGACGGACTATCCGGGGAGCTGTTTTTT	CAWTRDGLSGELFF
TRBV5-4	TRBJ2-1	13	NA	NA	TGTGCCAGCAGCTTAGCCACCTACAATGAGCAGTTCTTC	CASSLATYNEQFF
TRBV20-1	TRBJ1-1	11	NA	NA	TGCAGTGCTCCCCAGCACACTGAAGCTTTCTTT	CSAPQHTEAFF
TRBV5-4	TRBJ2-6	16	NA	NA	TGTGCCAGCAGCCGGGCCGGGTCCCCTGGGGCCAACGTCCTGACTTTC	CASSRAGSPGANVLTF
TRBV28	TRBJ1-1	14	NA	NA	TGTGCCAGCAGTACGCCCCGGGACCTTAGGCCAGCTTTCTTT	CASSTPRDLRPAFF
TRBV28	TRBJ1-1	13	NA	NA	TGTGCCAGCAGTTTATGGGCTACTCGGGTTGGTTTCTTT	CASSLWATRVGFF